Listed below are T cell receptor beta chains from one sample, sequenced in a study of T cells in Graves' hyperthyroidism and ophthalmopathy. TCRdb re-derived calls from the multiplex PCR reads in MiXCR, one entry per CDR3 protein. Among about 560,000 distinct CDR3 sequences listed, around 15% were seen once. The specimen was blood. All receptors come from a woman aged 18 to 35 with Graves' hyperthyroidism. Both conserved end residues are part of each CDR3. D genes are given only for firm matches. Expanded clones get a size class; other rows say once, few or many, or leave the size out.

v_gene	j_gene	d_gene	abundance	CDR3nt	CDR3aa
TRBV28	TRBJ2-2	-	-	TGTGCCAGCAGTCGTTTCCCAAACACCGGGGAGCTGTTTTTT	CASSRFPNTGELFF
TRBV20-1	TRBJ2-5	TRBD2	-	TGCAGTGCGAGGACTAGCGGGGGGGGGGGAGAGACCCAGTACTTC	CSARTSGGGGETQYF
TRBV7-2	TRBJ2-7	-	many	TGTGCCAGCAGCTTAACCCGGGACGGAGCCTACGAGCAGTACTTC	CASSLTRDGAYEQYF
TRBV18	TRBJ2-1	TRBD2	few	TGTGCCAGCTCACCGACTTTCGGCGGGGGGGCCAATGAGCAGTTCTTC	CASSPTFGGGANEQFF
TRBV30	TRBJ2-1	TRBD2	many	TGTGCCTGGGATAGCGGGAGCGGCAATGAGCAGTTCTTC	CAWDSGSGNEQFF
TRBV20-1	TRBJ1-2	-	many	TGCAGTGCTAGTGACGGGCTCAGCTATGGCTACACCTTC	CSASDGLSYGYTF
TRBV25-1	TRBJ2-5	-	-	TGTGCCAGCAGTGATCCAGGGTGGGAGACCCAGTACTTC	CASSDPGWETQYF
TRBV5-1	TRBJ2-7	TRBD2	many	TGCGCCAGCAGCTTGGTCGCAGCGGGAGGTCCCTACGAGCAGTACTTC	CASSLVAAGGPYEQYF
TRBV7-2	TRBJ1-5	-	many	TGTGCCAGCAGCTTGGGGCCATCCCGGAATCAGCCCCAGCATTTT	CASSLGPSRNQPQHF
TRBV6-2/TRBV6-3	TRBJ2-3	TRBD2	few	TGTGCCAGCAGTTACCCGGGACTAGCGGACACAGATACGCAGTATTTT	CASSYPGLADTDTQYF
TRBV4-1	TRBJ1-1	TRBD1	many	TGCGCCAGCAGCCAAGGGTTGCAGGGGGTCACTGAAGCTTTCTTT	CASSQGLQGVTEAFF
TRBV5-1	TRBJ1-2	TRBD1	-	TGCGCCAGCAGCTTGGCTTACGGGACAGGGATCTATGGCTACACCTTC	CASSLAYGTGIYGYTF
TRBV27	TRBJ2-1	TRBD1	few	TGTGCCAGCAGTTCCTATGACAGGGGAGGAAATGAGCAGTTCTTC	CASSSYDRGGNEQFF
TRBV3-1	TRBJ2-2	-	few	TGTGCCAGCAGCCAAGAGACTAGGGAGGATGACGGGGAGCTGTTTTTT	CASSQETREDDGELFF
TRBV24-1	TRBJ2-1	-	-	TGTGCCACCAGTGATTTTCGGGATCTCCCTCTGAGGCAGTTCTTC	CATSDFRDLPLRQFF
TRBV3-1	TRBJ2-5	-	-	TGTGCCAGCAGCCAAACGAGGGAGCGCGCGGAGACCCAGTACTTC	CASSQTRERAETQYF
TRBV18	TRBJ1-1	-	-	TGTGCCAGCTCCTTTAAGGAGGGTATGGCTGAAGCTTTCTTT	CASSFKEGMAEAFF
TRBV5-4	TRBJ2-5	-	few	TGTGCCAGCAGCTACGGGACCCACCAAGAGACCCAGTACTTC	CASSYGTHQETQYF
TRBV28	TRBJ1-5	-	many	TGTGCCAGCACCCTCCTTGCAGTGAATCAGCCCCAGCATTTT	CASTLLAVNQPQHF
TRBV29-1	TRBJ2-1	-	-	TGCAGCGCACTGAGTAGGGGCAATGAGCAGTTCTTC	CSALSRGNEQFF
TRBV20-1	TRBJ2-7	TRBD2	few	TGCAGTGCCACCCGGCTAGCGGGATCCTACGAGCAGTACTTC	CSATRLAGSYEQYF
TRBV20-1	TRBJ2-7	TRBD1	-	TGCAGTGCGAACCGGGACAGGGTGTCCTACGAGCAGTACTTC	CSANRDRVSYEQYF
TRBV3-1	TRBJ1-3	-	-	TGTGCCAGCAGCCAAGTGGCCGGGACGGACACGGGAAACACCATATATTTT	CASSQVAGTDTGNTIYF
TRBV7-2	TRBJ2-5	-	many	TGTGCCAGCAGCTTAGGCGGGATCCAAGAGACCCAGTACTTC	CASSLGGIQETQYF
TRBV27	TRBJ2-1	-	many	TGTGCCAGCAGTTTAAGCTTGCCGGGATCCTACAATGAGCAGTTCTTC	CASSLSLPGSYNEQFF
TRBV20-1	TRBJ2-3	TRBD2	-	TGCAGTGCTAGAGATTTTGGCGGGAGGGCCGGACCAAACACAGATACGCAGTATTTT	CSARDFGGRAGPNTDTQYF
TRBV11-2	TRBJ2-1	-	many	TGTGCCAGCAGCTTAGTACTAAGCCGGGGGCCCTTAGACAATGAGCAGTTCTTC	CASSLVLSRGPLDNEQFF
TRBV6-1	TRBJ2-7	TRBD2	many	TGTGCCAGCACTTCCCGGGGGGGGGGATCTTACGAGCAGTACTTC	CASTSRGGGSYEQYF
TRBV12-3/TRBV12-4	TRBJ2-7	-	many	TGTGCCAGCAGTTTCCGGACAGAGCTTTCCTACGAGCAGTACTTC	CASSFRTELSYEQYF
TRBV2	TRBJ2-1	TRBD2	few	TGTGCCAGCAATACCGGGACTAGGGCCTACAATGAGCAGTTCTTC	CASNTGTRAYNEQFF
TRBV12-3/TRBV12-4	TRBJ2-7	TRBD2	many	TGTGCCAGCAGTTTAGAGATTAGCGGGGCTCGGGAGCAGTACTTC	CASSLEISGAREQYF
TRBV20-1	TRBJ2-1	-	many	TGCAGTGCTAGAGAGACGAGGTTCAATGAGCAGTTCTTC	CSARETRFNEQFF
TRBV7-9	TRBJ1-2	TRBD1	once	TGTGCCAGCAGCTTAGGGACAGGGGTCGGCTACACCTTC	CASSLGTGVGYTF
TRBV7-9	TRBJ2-7	TRBD1	few	TGTGCCAGCAGGTCCGGGACAGGGGGCTTGGACGAGCAGTACTTC	CASRSGTGGLDEQYF
TRBV27	TRBJ2-1	TRBD2	many	TGTGCCAGCTCTAGCGGGAGCTCCTACAATGAGCAGTTCTTC	CASSSGSSYNEQFF
TRBV10-3	TRBJ2-1	-	many	TGTGCCATCAGTGAGGGGCTAGCGAGATCGGAGGGGTGGGAGCAGTTCTTC	CAISEGLARSEGWEQFF
TRBV6-2/TRBV6-3	TRBJ1-2	-	many	TGTGCCAGCAGTTACTCGCCCGGGGCTAACTATGGCTACACCTTC	CASSYSPGANYGYTF
TRBV20-1	TRBJ2-1	-	-	TGCAGTTGCCCCCGTAAAGGCACCTACAATGAGCAGTTCTTC	CSCPRKGTYNEQFF
TRBV12-5	TRBJ2-5	-	many	TGTGCTAGTGGTTTGGTATTAATAACTAACAACCAAGAGACCCAGTACTTC	CASGLVLITNNQETQYF
TRBV29-1	TRBJ2-7	TRBD1	few	TGCAGCGTACGGGACAGGGGCGAGCAGTACTTC	CSVRDRGEQYF
TRBV20-1	TRBJ2-5	-	-	TGCAGTGCTAGAAATGGGGGGGGCCAGAAGACCCAGTACTTC	CSARNGGGQKTQYF
TRBV4-3	TRBJ1-1	-	-	TGCGCCAGCAGCATAGGGCCCCACTACACTGAAGCTTTCTTT	CASSIGPHYTEAFF
TRBV7-9	TRBJ2-3	-	few	TGTGCCAGCAGCTCAATAGGCACAGATACGCAGTATTTT	CASSSIGTDTQYF
TRBV28	TRBJ2-1	TRBD2	many	TGTGCCAGCGAAACCGGGACTAGCGGGAGATATGAGCAGTTCTTC	CASETGTSGRYEQFF
TRBV20-1	TRBJ2-7	-	many	TGCAGTGCTAGCGACAACTCCTACGAGCAGTACTTC	CSASDNSYEQYF
TRBV10-3	TRBJ2-2	-	-	TGTGCCATCAGAGGGGGACTAAACACCGGGGAGCTGTTTTTT	CAIRGGLNTGELFF
TRBV9	TRBJ2-1	TRBD2	-	TGTGCCAGCAGCGCTGGGGGGGTGGCCTACAATGAGCAGTTCTTC	CASSAGGVAYNEQFF
TRBV20-1	TRBJ2-7	TRBD1	-	TGCAGTGCTAGTAATTTGGAGGACAGGGGATACTACGAGCTGTACTTC	CSASNLEDRGYYELYF
TRBV20-1	TRBJ2-1	TRBD2	few	TGCAGTGCTAGTTTCGGGGGGGCCGGTGAGCAGTTCTTC	CSASFGGAGEQFF
TRBV7-2	TRBJ2-7	TRBD2	many	TGTGCCAGCAGCTCCAGCCTGTGGACTAGCGGGGGGGCGGGGGAGCAGTACTTC	CASSSSLWTSGGAGEQYF
TRBV15	TRBJ1-4	TRBD1	few	TGTGCCACCAGCAGAGCGGGACAGCTTAATGAAAAACTGTTTTTT	CATSRAGQLNEKLFF
TRBV4-3	TRBJ2-7	TRBD1	-	TGCGCCAGCAGCCAGGGGACAGGGGCCTCCTACGAGCAGTACTTC	CASSQGTGASYEQYF
TRBV28	TRBJ2-2	-	-	TGTGCCAGCAGTTTAGGGGTAGGAGGGACCGCCGGGGAGCTGTTTTTT	CASSLGVGGTAGELFF
TRBV20-1	TRBJ2-7	TRBD1	few	TGCAGTGCTAGGGACAGGGGGAATGATGAGCAGTACTTC	CSARDRGNDEQYF
TRBV10-1	TRBJ2-7	TRBD1	few	TGCGCCAGCAGTGAGACTACGAATCCCCGGGACAGGGGGCGCGGAGACCCTTACGAGCAGTACTTC	CASSETTNPRDRGRGDPYEQYF
TRBV5-1	TRBJ2-7	-	-	TGCGCCAGCAGCTTTGCAATATCCTACGAGCAGTACTTC	CASSFAISYEQYF
TRBV3-1	TRBJ2-3	TRBD1	many	TGTGCCAGCAGCCAGAGGACAGGGCATTCAGATACGCAGTATTTT	CASSQRTGHSDTQYF
TRBV30	TRBJ2-3	-	few	TGTGCCTGGAGCGGGAATACGCAGTATTTT	CAWSGNTQYF
TRBV12-3/TRBV12-4	TRBJ1-1	-	many	TGTGCCAGCGGGGATGAAGCTTTCTTT	CASGDEAFF